The next 27 T cell receptor beta chains were all read from a single sample in a study of tumor and adjacent non-tumor tissue in lung cancer. TCRbeta libraries were built with three rounds of nested PCR, modified from ARM-PCR. MiXCR, applied by TCRdb to the multiplex PCR reads, yields one record per CDR3 protein. The sample gives roughly 81,000 distinct CDR3 sequences, around two thirds of which show up once; approximately 15% is in the top ten. RNA was extracted from bulk tissue without any cell sorting. Sequencing was done on a sample of lung tumor tissue. All receptors come from a man between 65 and 85 years old with non-small cell lung cancer.

This clonotype was observed many times. The CDR3 region has the DNA TGCAGCGTTGAGGCGGACAGGGGGAGGGTTGAAGCTTTCTTT. Encoded protein: CSVEADRGRVEAFF. The chain couples TRBV29-1 to TRBJ1-1; 10 bases map to TRBD1. V was clipped by 3 bases and J by 7 bases; unmatched bases: 8. CDR3 size: 14 residues. Per the germline V gene, CDR1 is SQVTM and CDR2 is ANQGSEA.

Comments on this clonotype: A much larger clone differs from this one at a single base, so this may be a read error. This chain joins TRBV6-1 and TRBJ2-6; possibly TRBD1 for D (6 bases). The CDR3 totals 15 residues. Between the trimmed V and J ends, which lost 10 bases and 1 base, there was a span of 14 bases. CDR1 is MNHNS and CDR2 is SASEGT in the germline V gene. CDR3 DNA sequence: TGTGCCAACAGGCTCCAGGGGTCTGGGGCCAACGTCCTGACTTTC. It encodes CANRLQGSGANVLTF.

Remarks on this clonotype: Just one base apart from a much larger clone, this may be a read error. The chain couples TRBV6-5 to TRBJ2-7, with 9 bases aligning to TRBD2. Germline V CDR1 and CDR2: MNHEY, SVGAGI. The CDR3 length is 14 residues. CDR3 DNA sequence: TGTGACAGCAGTACGACTAGCGGAACCTACGAGCAGTACTTC. Its protein product is CDSSTTSGTYEQYF.

About this clonotype: The CDR3 end shows no conserved phenylalanine or tryptophan, and so a read error is likely. The DNA is omitted, as the CDR3 cannot be located on it reliably, and the CDR3 follows TCRdb's listing. The chain is built from TRBV29-1 and TRBJ2-1; the table names TRBD2, a call not compared with the DNA. The CDR3 adds up to 11 amino acids, both ends counted. CDR1 is SQVTM and CDR2 is ANQGSEA in the germline V gene. The CDR3 here is CSAIPPGTTPS.

Of note for this clonotype: A much larger clone differs from this one at a single base, so this may be a read error. This chain connects TRBV6-4 to TRBJ1-2; D uncertain. CDR1 is MRHNA and CDR2 is SNTAGT in the germline V gene. The CDR3 totals 14 residues. The DNA of the CDR3 is TGTGCCAGCAGTGACCGGGGATATATGGGTGGCTACATCTTC. It specifies CASSDRGYMGGYIF.

This clonotype was found a few times. The V call is TRBV30, the J call TRBJ1-4, with TRBD1 as a possible D gene (5 bases). This CDR3 comprises 16 residues. Germline loops: CDR1 GTSNPN, CDR2 SVGIG (reference sequence). V lost 0 bases to trimming and J lost 5 bases, with 16 bases between them. The CDR3 sequence is CAWSVRGRRVNEKLFF. CDR3 coding DNA: TGTGCCTGGAGTGTAAGGGGACGAAGGGTGAATGAAAAACTGTTTTTT.

This clonotype was detected only a few times. Since a much larger clone is just one base distant, this may be a read error. V and J are TRBV6-1 and TRBJ2-5; 8 bases match TRBD1. With 6 bases clipped from V and 4 bases from J, the junction kept 16 bases outside the gene matches. CDR3 length: 17 amino acids. Per the germline V gene, CDR1 is MNHNS and CDR2 is SASEGT. The CDR3 is CASRERGRQGRRETQYF. CDR3 in DNA: TGTGCCAGCAGAGAAAGGGGGCGACAGGGGAGGCGAGAGACCCAGTACTTC.

The chain couples TRBV20-1 to TRBJ1-5; TRBD1 is a possible D gene (6 bases). V was pared by 3 bases and J by 1 base, with 10 bases between. CDR3 length: 14 residues. CDR1 and CDR2 (germline): DFQATT, SNEGSKA (reference sequence). The CDR3 DNA follows: TGCAGTGCTAGGGGGGGGGCGAGCAATCAGCCCCAGCATTTT. Its protein product is CSARGGASNQPQHF.

The J gene is TRBJ2-3, the V gene TRBV20-1; 8 bases match TRBD2. CDR1 is DFQATT, CDR2 SNEGSKA, per germline (reference sequence). The CDR3 length is 13 residues. In nucleotides, the CDR3 is TGCAATGCCGTATCGGGGGGGCAAAGAACGCAGTATTTT. This translates into CNAVSGGQRTQYF.

In this sample, this clonotype turned up many times. The CDR3 bases are TGTGCCAGGAGCCCGGAGGGCCGTGGGGAGCAGTTCTTC. Its protein is CARSPEGRGEQFF. This chain uses TRBV11-3 with TRBJ2-1; D is perhaps TRBD2 (6 bases). Trimming pared 9 bases from V and 10 bases from J, leaving 19 bases between. Per germline, CDR1 SGHNT and CDR2 YENEEA. The CDR3 has 13 amino acids.

This chain uses TRBV29-1 with TRBJ2-3; D unresolved. Trimming took 1 base from V and 5 from J, leaving 16 bases between them. From germline, CDR1 is SQVTM and CDR2 ANQGSEA. The length of the CDR3 is 15 residues. This CDR3 is CSVEVVATPKDTQYF. The CDR3 bases are TGCAGCGTTGAAGTGGTGGCGACCCCTAAAGATACGCAGTATTTT.

On this clonotype: No DNA is shown, since the ends of the CDR3 on it are uncertain; the CDR3 is the one TCRdb lists. The chain joins TRBV4-1 to TRBJ2-3; the table gives TRBD1 as D, unverified against the DNA. The CDR3 adds up to 20 amino acids, both ends counted. CDR1 is MGHRA and CDR2 is YSYEKL in the germline V gene. CDR3 region: CASSQDVGVGTGVSTDTRYF.

Comment on this clonotype: Possible read error: a much larger clone is one base away. This rearrangement joins TRBV28 to TRBJ2-7; D not resolved. Germline CDR1 reads MDHEN; CDR2 reads SYDVKM. This CDR3 has 14 residues. V lost 4 bases, J lost 5 bases, and 15 bases lay in between. CDR3 residues: CASSSVGIRHEQYF. Written as DNA, the CDR3 is TGTGCCAGCAGTTCTGTAGGCATTAGACACGAGCAGTACTTC. The full variable domain, with the rest looked up from reference TRBV28 and TRBJ2-7, is DVKVTQSSRYLVKRTGEKVFLECVQDMDHENMFWYRQDPGLGLRLIYFSYDVKMKEKGDIPEGYSVSREKKERFSLILESASTNQTSMYLCASSSVGIRHEQYFGPGTRLTVT.

This clonotype was observed a single time. This sequence joins TRBV6-6 and TRBJ2-1; 7 bases agree with TRBD1. V shed 10 bases, J shed 4 bases, and the junction held 10 bases outside the gene matches. The CDR3 contains 14 residues. Germline loops: CDR1 MNHNY, CDR2 SVGAGI (reference sequence). The CDR3 DNA is TGTGCCATCAGCCGGACAGGCTCTTACAATGAGCAGTTCTTC. Amino acid sequence: CAISRTGSYNEQFF.

Remarks on this clonotype: A much larger clone lies one base from this, so it may be a read error. No conserved phenylalanine or tryptophan is present at the end of the CDR3, so a read error is the likely explanation. DNA of the CDR3: TGTGCCAGCATCTCACCCCAGTCCTATAATTCACCCCTCCACTGT. Amino acid sequence: CASISPQSYNSPLHC. The chain recombines TRBV28 with TRBJ1-6; D is unresolved. V dropped 7 bases and J dropped 1 base, with 11 bases sitting between them. Per germline, CDR1 MDHEN and CDR2 SYDVKM. The CDR3 runs 15 residues.

As for this clonotype: This may be a read error, as it is one base from a much larger clone. The conserved final phenylalanine or tryptophan is absent from the CDR3, which likely points to a read error. The CDR3 loop is CASSSGGGPDTQYS. As DNA, the CDR3 is TGTGCCAGCAGTTCCGGCGGGGGACCAGATACGCAGTATTCT. The chain has TRBV28 and TRBJ2-3; 7 bases align to TRBD2. This CDR3 spans 14 amino acids. The J segment lost 4 bases and the V segment lost 4 bases, leaving 5 bases of the junction unmatched. Germline V CDR1 and CDR2: MDHEN, SYDVKM.

This clonotype came up many times. The rearrangement uses TRBV11-1 and TRBJ1-1; D is possibly TRBD1 (5 bases). Germline CDR1 and CDR2: SGHAT and FQDESV (reference sequence). The CDR3 is 15 residues long. The V end lost 7 bases, the J end lost 3 bases, and 18 bases lay between the germline ends. CDR3 sequence (DNA): TGTGCCAGCACCCCGTGGGGGATAAGAGACACTGAAGCTTTCTTT. Protein product: CASTPWGIRDTEAFF.

A word on this clonotype: This sequence may be a read error, since a much larger clone differs from it by one base. The V call is TRBV29-1, the J call TRBJ2-7, with TRBD1 identical over 9 bases. Per germline, CDR1 SQVTM and CDR2 ANQGSEA. The CDR3 runs to 13 residues. CDR3 in DNA: TGCGGCGTTGGGAGGGGACAGGGACCTGGGCAGTACTTC. As protein: CGVGRGQGPGQYF.

This clonotype was recorded a few times. The chain recombines TRBV2 with TRBJ1-1; D is unresolved. CDR1 and CDR2 from the germline V gene are SNHLY and FYNNEI. Trimming removed 2 bases from V and 0 bases from J, with 4 bases in between. The CDR3 runs 13 residues. For the CDR3, the DNA is TGTGCCAGCAGTGAACTCATGAACACTGAAGCTTTCTTT. This gives the protein CASSELMNTEAFF. Based on the CDR3 plus reference TRBV2 and TRBJ1-1, the full variable domain is EPEVTQTPSHQVTQMGQEVILRCVPISNHLYFYWYRQILGQKVEFLVSFYNNEISEKSEIFDDQFSVERPDGSNFTLKIRSTKLEDSAMYFCASSELMNTEAFFGQGTRLTVV.

As to this clonotype: A much larger clone differs by one base, so this may be a read error. The chain recombines TRBV20-1 with TRBJ1-2; no clear D gene. V shed 6 bases and J shed 5 bases, with 13 bases lying between them. The V gene's germline CDR1 is DFQATT and CDR2 SNEGSKA (reference sequence). This CDR3 has 12 amino acids. The CDR3 reads CSARTRGYGYTF. Written as DNA, the CDR3 is TGCAGTGCCCGGACGCGAGGTTATGGCTACACCTTC.

V gene TRBV5-6 combines with J gene TRBJ2-3; no clear D gene. CDR1 SGHDT and CDR2 YYEEEE come from the germline V gene. Trimming shortened V by 5 bases and J by 2 bases, and 15 bases separated the two germline ends. The CDR3 length is 15 residues. The CDR3 region is CASSPLRTNTDTQYF. The CDR3 DNA follows: TGTGCCAGCAGTCCGTTGAGGACCAACACAGATACGCAGTATTTT.

As concerns this clonotype: One end of the junction is discordant with germline, which a read error may explain. V and J are TRBV29-1 and TRBJ2-5; TRBD2 matches 10 bases. This CDR3 spans 15 amino acids. The germline CDR1 and CDR2 sequences are SQVTM and ANQGSEA. CDR3 coding DNA: TGTAGCATTGAAACCATAGCGGGGGGCCTGGAGACCCAGTACTTC. Protein sequence: CSIETIAGGLETQYF. The complete variable domain, with remaining parts taken from reference TRBV29-1 and TRBJ2-5, reads SAVISQKPSRDICQRGTSLTIQCQVDSQVTMMFWYRQQPGQSLTLIATANQGSEATYESGFVIDKFPISRPNLTFSTLTVSNMSPEDSSIYLCSIETIAGGLETQYFGPGTRLLVL.

This clonotype was seen ten or more times. This sequence joins TRBV11-2 and TRBJ1-5; D might be TRBD1 (5 bases). The CDR3 consists of 15 residues. Germline CDR1 reads SGHAT; CDR2 reads FQNNGV. V lost 0 bases, J lost 5 bases, and 11 bases lay in between. CDR3: CASSLDLGVYQPQHF. The CDR3 coding sequence is TGTGCCAGCAGCTTAGATTTAGGGGTTTATCAGCCCCAGCATTTT.

J is TRBJ1-4 and V is TRBV11-2; D call uncertain. The germline V gene encodes CDR1 SGHAT and CDR2 FQNNGV. CDR3 length: 15 residues. V dropped 8 bases and J dropped 3 bases, with 16 bases sitting between them. The CDR3: CASGLDRSANEKLFF. CDR3 sequence (DNA): TGTGCCAGCGGTTTAGATCGATCTGCTAATGAAAAACTGTTTTTT.

Of note for this clonotype: Its ends do not fully match the called genes, so a read error is possible. The chain couples TRBV6-5 to TRBJ2-3; 7 positions agree with TRBD2. Per germline, CDR1 MNHEY and CDR2 SVGAGI. CDR3 length equals 14 residues. The CDR3 DNA sequence: TGTGCTAGCAGTACAGCCGGGAGGAAAGGTACGCAGTATTTT. Protein: CASSTAGRKGTQYF.

J is TRBJ2-2 and V is TRBV6-5; D unclear. The CDR3 has 14 residues. Per the germline V gene, CDR1 is MNHEY and CDR2 is SVGAGI. V gave up 5 bases and J gave up 9 bases, with 16 bases separating them. The CDR3 nucleotides read TGTGCCAGCAGTGGGCATTGGGCCGCCCGGGAGCTGTTTTTT. This sequence encodes CASSGHWAARELFF.

This clonotype occurred many times. For the CDR3, the DNA is TGTGCCTGGAGTCCGACAGGGCTGAATGAAAAACTGTTTTTT. Protein sequence: CAWSPTGLNEKLFF. The J gene is TRBJ1-4, the V gene TRBV30, with 7 bases that match TRBD1. Trimming cost V 2 bases and J 5 bases; bases outside gene matches: 5. CDR1 and CDR2 (germline): GTSNPN, SVGIG (reference sequence). This CDR3 comprises 14 residues.